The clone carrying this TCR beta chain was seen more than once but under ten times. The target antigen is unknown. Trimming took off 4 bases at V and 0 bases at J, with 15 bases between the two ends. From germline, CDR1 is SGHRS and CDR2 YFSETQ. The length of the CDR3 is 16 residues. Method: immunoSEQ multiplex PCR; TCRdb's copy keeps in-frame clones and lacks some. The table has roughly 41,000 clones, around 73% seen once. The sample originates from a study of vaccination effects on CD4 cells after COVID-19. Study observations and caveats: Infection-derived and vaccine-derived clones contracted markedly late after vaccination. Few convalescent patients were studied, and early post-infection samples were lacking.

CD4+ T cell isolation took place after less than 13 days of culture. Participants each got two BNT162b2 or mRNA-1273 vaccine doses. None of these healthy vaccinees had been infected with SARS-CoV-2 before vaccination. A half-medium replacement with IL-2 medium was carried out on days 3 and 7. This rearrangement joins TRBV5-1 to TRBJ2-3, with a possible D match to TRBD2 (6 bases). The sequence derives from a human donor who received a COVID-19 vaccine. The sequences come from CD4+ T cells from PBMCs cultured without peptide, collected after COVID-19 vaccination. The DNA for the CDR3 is TGCGCCAGCAGCCCCTATGCTAGCGCTAGCACAGATACGCAGTATTTT. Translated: CASSPYASASTDTQYF. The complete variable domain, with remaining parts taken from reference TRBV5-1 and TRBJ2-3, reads KAGVTQTPRYLIKTRGQQVTLSCSPISGHRSVSWYQQTPGQGLQFLFEYFSETQRNKGNFPGRFSGRQFSNSRSEMNVSTLELGDSALYLCASSPYASASTDTQYFGPGTRLTVL.